This is a list of T cell receptor beta chains from one sample in a study of blood T cell repertoires in COVID-19. Generated by immunoSEQ multiplex PCR, the TCRdb table keeps only in-frame clones and is missing some. The sample has some 120,000 clones, roughly nine tenths seen once. Material: peripheral blood. Source of these receptors: a man over 45 with COVID-19, enrolled during active disease. The CDR3 runs from the conserved cysteine through the conserved F or W. A D gene is named only where the DNA matches it firmly. Rows give clone size only sometimes, using once, few, many, or a class for an expanded clone.

v_call	clone_size	d_call	j_call	cdr3_aa	cdr3_nt
TRBV29-1	.	.	TRBJ1-2	CSATGQTYGYTF	TGCAGCGCCACCGGACAGACCTATGGCTACACCTTC
TRBV9	.	TRBD2	TRBJ2-1	CASSREEALYNEQFF	TGTGCCAGCAGCCGGGAGGAGGCTCTGTACAATGAGCAGTTCTTC
TRBV4-1	.	.	TRBJ2-2	CASSQPTQENTGELFF	TGCGCCAGCAGCCAGCCGACCCAGGAGAACACCGGGGAGCTGTTTTTT
TRBV10-3	.	.	TRBJ1-6	CAISEQTAPNSPLHF	TGTGCCATCAGTGAACAGACAGCCCCAAATTCACCCCTCCACTTT
TRBV24-1	.	.	TRBJ2-1	CATSADPQGYNEQFF	TGTGCCACCAGTGCGGACCCACAGGGTTATAATGAGCAGTTCTTC
TRBV15	.	.	TRBJ2-2	CATSSFAGELFF	TGTGCCACCAGCAGCTTTGCCGGGGAGCTGTTTTTT
TRBV18	once	TRBD1	TRBJ2-1	CASSLDYRGSSYNEQFF	TGTGCCAGCTCACTAGATTACAGGGGGAGCTCCTACAATGAGCAGTTCTTC
TRBV9	once	TRBD1	TRBJ2-5	CASSSRPGDRVYETQYF	TGTGCCAGCAGCTCCCGCCCCGGGGACAGGGTGTATGAGACCCAGTACTTC
TRBV2	.	.	TRBJ2-2	CASSAQNTGNTGELFF	TGTGCCAGCAGTGCACAAAATACAGGGAACACCGGGGAGCTGTTTTTT
TRBV6-2/TRBV6-3	.	.	TRBJ2-1	CASSYLHDEQFF	TGTGCCAGCAGTTATTTACACGATGAGCAGTTCTTC
TRBV29-1	once	TRBD2	TRBJ2-1	CSVPGTSGREQFF	TGCAGCGTACCCGGGACTAGCGGGAGAGAGCAGTTCTTC
TRBV28	few	TRBD1	TRBJ1-5	CASRQGQGKSQPQHF	TGTGCCAGCAGGCAGGGACAGGGGAAATCGCAGCCCCAGCATTTT
TRBV19	.	.	TRBJ1-5	CASSILRVGNQPQHF	TGTGCCAGTAGTATCCTCAGGGTTGGGAATCAGCCCCAGCATTTT
TRBV4-2	once	TRBD1	TRBJ1-6	CASSQPGTGDSPLHF	TGTGCCAGCAGCCAGCCTGGGACAGGGGATTCACCCCTCCACTTT
TRBV11-2	.	.	TRBJ2-1	CASSFKNEQFF	TGTGCCAGCAGCTTTAAAAATGAGCAGTTCTTC
TRBV27	.	.	TRBJ2-2	CASRSRDTGELFF	TGTGCCAGTAGATCGAGGGACACCGGGGAGCTGTTTTTT
TRBV6-1	.	TRBD2	TRBJ2-7	CASSDGTSGVRAYEQYF	TGTGCCAGCAGTGACGGGACTAGCGGGGTTCGGGCCTACGAGCAGTACTTC
TRBV19	.	.	TRBJ2-4	CASKTGSENIQYF	TGTGCCAGTAAGACGGGTAGTGAAAACATTCAGTACTTC